This T cell receptor (beta chain) derives from a study of blood T cell repertoires in COVID-19 (TCRdb year 2020). With regard to the full study: Collaborator samples came from the United States, Italy and Spain and covered acute and convalescent phases of COVID-19. The repertoires were made available in a free public database intended to serve as a resource for research on the immune response to SARS-CoV-2. Samples were obtained from the ongoing ImmuneRACE study (first 160 participants) and from approximately 1,200 subjects provided by 6 global collaborators. Sample metadata almost always included a de-identified subject ID, COVID-19 status, age in years and sex. HLA class I and class II types, where available, came from metadata supplied by the sample provider rather than from assay-based typing. The prospective study material was composed of cDNA or gDNA derived from T cells, B-cell-depleted T cells, or PBMCs. The dataset comprised deeply sampled blood TCRbeta repertoires from subjects exposed to, actively infected with, or recovered from COVID-19. The full study reports these points: The quantity of clinical and demographic metadata differed by source and by participant and was supplied without curation.

In the prospective study, participants were roughly 18 to 100 years old, resided in 25 or so geographic areas of the United States, and were enrolled through a virtual design. Cohort assignment in the prospective study relied on participant-reported clinical history from a screening survey and a study questionnaire. For ImmuneRACE Cohort 3, a participant was defined as recovered based on two consecutive negative NP/OP PCR tests, clearance by a healthcare professional, or resolution of symptoms. Mobile phlebotomists in the prospective study collected whole blood, serum and a nasopharyngeal or oropharyngeal swab from every participant. Prospective study participants could optionally give additional blood draws and questionnaires over a roughly two-month period. Before DNA extraction, prospective study blood samples were shipped either frozen or at room temperature. Counted from cysteine to phenylalanine, this CDR3 has 15 amino acids. The retained sequence is limited to the CDR3, 45 bases, with the frame set at the first base. Relative to germline, V is missing 7 bases and J is missing 1 base, with 9 bases of the junction outside any gene match. From a lookup of the germline V gene, CDR1 and CDR2 are SNHLY and FYNNEI.

The immunoSEQ Assay, a bias-controlled multiplex PCR, was used to amplify TCRbeta CDR3 regions from genomic DNA. The original methods were these. The number of nucleated cells in each sample was estimated from the amplification of reference gene primers within the assay. To quantify the absolute abundance of each unique TCRbeta CDR3 rearrangement, sequence reads were collapsed and filtered. For each sample, productive Simpson clonality was calculated by taking the square root of Simpson's diversity index across productive rearrangements. TCRdb's version of the immuneACCESS table is confined to in-frame rearrangements and falls short of the full clone set. An unresolved V gene accounts for under half of the shortfall where checked; the remainder is of unknown origin. V and J calls and clone size follow that table, whereas D and trimming were derived from the DNA. The sample table holds around 150,000 clones, of which over 80% were seen once. The ten biggest clones cover roughly 13% of the sample.

A word on this clone: Its antigen target is currently unknown. Base qualities are missing; no much larger clone stands one base away.

The TCR comes from a woman aged 55 to 70 who had recovered from COVID-19. The chain employs TRBV2 and TRBJ1-1; 7 middle bases align to TRBD1. Input material: PBMCs or T cells enriched from blood (not recorded which). The sequenced DNA is TGTGCCAGCAATCTCGCAGGGGGGTGGAACACTGAAGCTTTCTTT. Its coded protein is CASNLAGGWNTEAFF. With the rest looked up from the reference TRBV2 and TRBJ1-1 genes rather than sequenced, the full variable domain is EPEVTQTPSHQVTQMGQEVILRCVPISNHLYFYWYRQILGQKVEFLVSFYNNEISEKSEIFDDQFSVERPDGSNFTLKIRSTKLEDSAMYFCASNLAGGWNTEAFFGQGTRLTVV.